What follows describes a single TCR beta chain. Germline CDR1 is SGDLS and CDR2 is YYNGEE. V lost 2 bases to trimming and J lost 4 bases; unmatched junction nucleotides: 15. The CDR3 contains 18 residues. The sample belongs to a study of T cells after yellow fever vaccination. UMIs and a universal primer site were added when TCR cDNA was made by 5'RACE template switching. TCRdb independently ran MiXCR on the 5' RACE reads; one entry per CDR3 protein. The table has some 560,000 distinct CDR3 sequences, around 17% seen once. This clonotype originated in a young man who received the YFV17D yellow fever vaccine. Sequenced material: PBMCs, taken roughly 5 days after the first yellow fever vaccination. The chain employs TRBV9 and TRBJ2-5; 9 bases align to TRBD2. In DNA form, the CDR3 reads TGTGCCAGCAGCGTCGGCGGCGGGGGGGCGATAGGTGCAGAGACCCAGTACTTC. Amino acids: CASSVGGGGAIGAETQYF.